These T cell receptor beta chains were read from a single sample in a study of T cell repertoires in cytomegalovirus infection. TCRdb reanalysed the reads using MiXCR and keeps one entry per CDR3 protein. This table holds approximately 250,000 distinct CDR3 sequences, around 6.2% found once. The sample consisted of PBMCs. These receptors were taken from a human donor in good health (CMV status not recorded). Some clones in this sample may be carry-over from other donors' samples. Both conserved end residues are part of each CDR3. A D gene is named only where the DNA matches it firmly. Where a row states a size, it is once, few, many or the class of an expanded clone; other rows omit it.

J | V | size | D | DNA | CDR3
TRBJ2-5 | TRBV18 | many | NA | TGTGCCAGCTCACCTCTGGAACTCGCAAAAGAGACCCAGTACTTC | CASSPLELAKETQYF
TRBJ2-7 | TRBV20-1 | few | NA | TGCAGTGCTAGAGTAGTAGGAGCCTCCTCCTACGAGCAGTACTTC | CSARVVGASSYEQYF
TRBJ2-3 | TRBV20-1 | many | TRBD2 | TGCAGTGCTACAGCTAGCGGGGAGAGCACAGATACGCAGTATTTT | CSATASGESTDTQYF
TRBJ2-5 | TRBV7-2 | many | NA | TGTGCCAGCAGCCTCCAGCGGGAGACCCAGTACTTC | CASSLQRETQYF
TRBJ1-5 | TRBV30 | few | NA | TGTGCCTGGAGCAGTACAGGGAATCAGCCCCAGCATTTT | CAWSSTGNQPQHF
TRBJ2-3 | TRBV28 | many | NA | TGTGCCAGCAGCACACTCCGCACAGATACGCAGTATTTT | CASSTLRTDTQYF
TRBJ1-5 | TRBV13 | NA | TRBD1 | TGTGCCAGCAGCTTCCGCAGGGGGAGCAATCAGCCCCAGCATTTT | CASSFRRGSNQPQHF
TRBJ1-2 | TRBV5-4 | few | NA | TGTGCCAGCAGCTTGAAGGTGTTGGGAGGCTACACCTTC | CASSLKVLGGYTF
TRBJ1-1 | TRBV7-9 | NA | TRBD1 | TGTGCCAGCAGCTCGACAGGGGACGCTGAAGCTTTCTTT | CASSSTGDAEAFF
TRBJ1-1 | TRBV7-8 | many | TRBD1 | TGTGCCAGCAGCTCGGGACAGAGGAACACTGAAGCTTTCTTT | CASSSGQRNTEAFF
TRBJ2-7 | TRBV30 | many | TRBD1 | TGTGCCGGAGACAGGGGGGATTCCTACGAGCAGTACTTC | CAGDRGDSYEQYF
TRBJ1-5 | TRBV20-1 | many | NA | TGCAGTGCTCCCGTCGGGAGCAATCAGCCCCAGCATTTT | CSAPVGSNQPQHF
TRBJ1-5 | TRBV2 | many | NA | TGTGCCAGCAGCTCGACCACATTAGGCCATCAGCCCCAGCATTTT | CASSSTTLGHQPQHF
TRBJ1-5 | TRBV23-1 | NA | TRBD1 | TGCGCCAGCAGGGACAGGTCCCCCAGGGGGCCCCAGCATTTT | CASRDRSPRGPQHF
TRBJ1-3 | TRBV4-1 | many | TRBD1 | TGCGCCAGCAGCCTTTTCACTCCGGGACAGTCCCCTGGAAACACCATATATTTT | CASSLFTPGQSPGNTIYF
TRBJ1-2 | TRBV18 | NA | TRBD1 | TGTGCCAGCTCACCAATGACAGGGGAGGGTGGCTACACCTTC | CASSPMTGEGGYTF
TRBJ2-2 | TRBV24-1 | many | NA | TGTGCCACCAGTGATTCTCAGACAACAGCGAACACCGGGGAGCTGTTTTTT | CATSDSQTTANTGELFF
TRBJ1-2 | TRBV29-1 | NA | NA | TGCAGCGTCACAGGGTCTGATGGCTACACCTTC | CSVTGSDGYTF
TRBJ1-1 | TRBV7-2 | many | NA | TGTGCCAGCAGCTTAGGGGGACCGAGGCGACTAAACACTGAAGCTTTCTTT | CASSLGGPRRLNTEAFF
TRBJ2-5 | TRBV6-2/TRBV6-3 | many | TRBD2 | TGTGCCAGCAGTTACGATCTATGGACTAGCGGCGGAGAAGAGACCCAGTACTTC | CASSYDLWTSGGEETQYF
TRBJ2-7 | TRBV5-6 | many | NA | TGTGCCAGCAGCCTCAGGGACTACGAGCAGTACTTC | CASSLRDYEQYF
TRBJ1-1 | TRBV7-2 | many | NA | TGTGCCAGCAGCTCTGGGGGGGACACTGAAGCTTTCTTT | CASSSGGDTEAFF
TRBJ2-5 | TRBV9 | many | NA | TGTGCCAGCAGCGTAGATGGTAACGGTCAAGAGACCCAGTACTTC | CASSVDGNGQETQYF
TRBJ2-7 | TRBV7-9 | many | TRBD1 | TGTGCCAGCCGATTAATAACAGGGGTCGAGCAGTACTTC | CASRLITGVEQYF
TRBJ2-1 | TRBV7-8 | NA | NA | TGTGCCAGCAACTTAGCCGCGACACTAGACTCCTACAATGAGCAGTTCTTC | CASNLAATLDSYNEQFF